Listed below are T cell receptor beta chains from one sample, sequenced in a study of T cell responses to AZD1222 COVID-19 vaccine. The protocol was immunoSEQ multiplex PCR, while the TCRdb copy is restricted to in-frame clones and leaves out a portion. This table holds approximately 70,000 clones, over 75% found once. The specimen was peripheral blood, collected on day 0 of AZD1222 vaccination. The receptors were sampled from an adult in good health. The CDR3 runs from the conserved cysteine through the conserved F or W. Fields, in order: J gene, clone size, D gene, V gene, CDR3 DNA, CDR3 protein. The D gene is left open where the match is weak. The listing skips clone size in some rows; elsewhere it reads once, few, many or a size class.

J: TRBJ2-5
size: -
D: -
V: TRBV5-4
DNA: TGTGCCAGCAGCTTGGCGGGGGCCGCGGGAGAGACCCAGTACTTC
CDR3: CASSLAGAAGETQYF

J: TRBJ2-1
size: few
D: -
V: TRBV2
DNA: TGTGCCAGCAGTGACGGGGTTGGGGACGAGCAGTTCTTC
CDR3: CASSDGVGDEQFF

J: TRBJ2-5
size: once
D: -
V: TRBV6-5
DNA: TGTGCCAGCAGTATAGAAGAGACCCAGTACTTC
CDR3: CASSIEETQYF

J: TRBJ1-2
size: -
D: TRBD1
V: TRBV9
DNA: TGTGCCAGCAGCGTAGGGACAGGCGATGGCTACACCTTC
CDR3: CASSVGTGDGYTF

J: TRBJ1-2
size: once
D: -
V: TRBV6-5
DNA: TGTGCCAGCACCCGTTTGGGGACCTATGGCTACACCTTC
CDR3: CASTRLGTYGYTF

J: TRBJ1-3
size: -
D: -
V: TRBV7-2
DNA: TGTGCCAGCAGCCTCGACCGATACTCTGGAAACACCATATATTTT
CDR3: CASSLDRYSGNTIYF

J: TRBJ1-4
size: -
D: -
V: TRBV3-1/TRBV3-2
DNA: TGTGCCAGCAGCCAAGTTCGGGGTAAAGGGACTAATGAAAAACTGTTTTTT
CDR3: CASSQVRGKGTNEKLFF

J: TRBJ2-5
size: -
D: -
V: TRBV7-8
DNA: TGTGCCAGCAGCTTATTAGGGGGTAGGGAGACCCAGTACTTC
CDR3: CASSLLGGRETQYF

J: TRBJ1-2
size: -
D: -
V: TRBV30
DNA: TGTGCCTGGGGGGGGCTCGGCTACACCTTC
CDR3: CAWGGLGYTF

J: TRBJ2-1
size: -
D: -
V: TRBV7-9
DNA: TGTGCCAGCAGCTTAGATGGGGCAGGGTTAAATGAGCAGTTCTTC
CDR3: CASSLDGAGLNEQFF

J: TRBJ1-1
size: few
D: TRBD1
V: TRBV10-3
DNA: TGTGCCATCAGAGGGACAGGGCGGGACACTGAAGCTTTCTTT
CDR3: CAIRGTGRDTEAFF

J: TRBJ2-2
size: -
D: TRBD1
V: TRBV29-1
DNA: TGCAGCGTTGGACAGGGCAGAGGCGGGGAGCTGTTTTTT
CDR3: CSVGQGRGGELFF

J: TRBJ1-1
size: -
D: -
V: TRBV4-1
DNA: TGCGCCAGCAGCCAGCCAAAGGGTGGCACTGAAGCTTTCTTT
CDR3: CASSQPKGGTEAFF

J: TRBJ1-4
size: -
D: -
V: TRBV2
DNA: TGTGCCACCTCGAACAGCTATAATGAAAAACTGTTTTTT
CDR3: CATSNSYNEKLFF

J: TRBJ1-6
size: -
D: -
V: TRBV5-1
DNA: TGCGCCAGCAGCTTTGACAGCCAAGGTCCCCTCCACTTT
CDR3: CASSFDSQGPLHF

J: TRBJ1-2
size: -
D: -
V: TRBV7-9
DNA: TGTGCCAGCAGCTTAGGCTCGGGCTACACCTTC
CDR3: CASSLGSGYTF

J: TRBJ1-4
size: -
D: TRBD1
V: TRBV5-1
DNA: TGCGCCAGCAGCTTAGGGGGGGACAGGCGTGAAAAACTGTTTTTT
CDR3: CASSLGGDRREKLFF

J: TRBJ2-1
size: -
D: TRBD2
V: TRBV23-1
DNA: TGCGCCAGCAGTCAATCGCGGCTAGCGGGGGGGCCCTGCCGTGGGCATGAGCAGTTCTTC
CDR3: CASSQSRLAGGPCRGHEQFF

J: TRBJ1-2
size: -
D: TRBD1
V: TRBV7-8
DNA: TGTGCCAGCAGCGAACGGACAGGTTGGCATGGCTACACCTTC
CDR3: CASSERTGWHGYTF

J: TRBJ1-6
size: once
D: -
V: TRBV6-6
DNA: TGTGCCAGCAGTTACTCGACTCATAATTCACCCCTCCACTTT
CDR3: CASSYSTHNSPLHF

J: TRBJ1-1
size: -
D: -
V: TRBV5-8
DNA: TGTGCCAGCAGCTTAACAGGGAACCGCCAGAACACTGAAGCTTTCTTT
CDR3: CASSLTGNRQNTEAFF

J: TRBJ1-1
size: -
D: -
V: TRBV7-2
DNA: TGTGCCAGCAGCTTAAATGGGCAGAACACTGAAGCTTTCTTT
CDR3: CASSLNGQNTEAFF

J: TRBJ2-3
size: -
D: TRBD2
V: TRBV19
DNA: TGTGCCAGTACCCGGACTAGGTCTAGCACAGATACGCAGTATTTT
CDR3: CASTRTRSSTDTQYF

J: TRBJ2-1
size: -
D: -
V: TRBV7-9
DNA: TGTGCCAGCAGCCAACGGATAGGGCCTTCCTACAATGAGCAGTTCTTC
CDR3: CASSQRIGPSYNEQFF

J: TRBJ1-1
size: -
D: TRBD1
V: TRBV7-2
DNA: TGTGCCAGCAGCTTAAAGGGGACAGGGGTCGCTTTCTTT
CDR3: CASSLKGTGVAFF

J: TRBJ2-1
size: -
D: TRBD1
V: TRBV5-5
DNA: TGTGCCAGCGGGAGACCGGGACAGGGGGCTAATGAGCAGTTCTTC
CDR3: CASGRPGQGANEQFF

J: TRBJ2-3
size: -
D: -
V: TRBV7-8
DNA: TGTGCCAGCACCGAGGGGTGGGGCGGCGGGCAGTATTTT
CDR3: CASTEGWGGGQYF

J: TRBJ1-6
size: -
D: TRBD1
V: TRBV7-8
DNA: TGTGCCAGCACCCTTCTACGGGGGGACAGGGAATCACCCCTCCACTTT
CDR3: CASTLLRGDRESPLHF

J: TRBJ1-4
size: -
D: TRBD1
V: TRBV6-6
DNA: TGTGCCAGCAGTCTTGACAGGGTTTCTGAAAAACTGTTTTTT
CDR3: CASSLDRVSEKLFF

J: TRBJ1-1
size: -
D: TRBD1
V: TRBV5-1
DNA: TGCGCCAGCAGCGAGCGCCCACAGGGGGAGGGCACTGAAGCTTTCTTT
CDR3: CASSERPQGEGTEAFF

J: TRBJ1-3
size: once
D: -
V: TRBV25-1
DNA: TGTGCCAGCAGTGAGATTGCGACCAGCGAAGGAAACACCATATATTTT
CDR3: CASSEIATSEGNTIYF

J: TRBJ1-4
size: -
D: -
V: TRBV27
DNA: TGTGCCAGCAGCCGGGGCTATACTAATGAAAAACTGTTTTTT
CDR3: CASSRGYTNEKLFF

J: TRBJ1-1
size: -
D: TRBD1
V: TRBV30
DNA: TGTGCCTGGAGTGGAGACAGGGGGGGGTCGGCTTTCTTT
CDR3: CAWSGDRGGSAFF

J: TRBJ2-7
size: -
D: -
V: TRBV6-2/TRBV6-3
DNA: TGTGCCAGCAGCCGGGTGGGAGACTCAACGTACGAGCAGTACTTC
CDR3: CASSRVGDSTYEQYF

J: TRBJ1-6
size: -
D: -
V: TRBV3-1/TRBV3-2
DNA: TGTGCCAGCAGCTCAATCAACCTGGGGGATTCACCCCTCCACTTT
CDR3: CASSSINLGDSPLHF

J: TRBJ2-7
size: -
D: -
V: TRBV20-1
DNA: TGCAGTGCAGCCCCCATGCCCGAGCAGTACTTC
CDR3: CSAAPMPEQYF

J: TRBJ2-2
size: -
D: TRBD1
V: TRBV5-4
DNA: TGTGCCAGCACCCCTAGAGGGGGCAGAATCGTAACCGGGGAGCTGTTTTTT
CDR3: CASTPRGGRIVTGELFF

J: TRBJ1-2
size: -
D: -
V: TRBV29-1
DNA: TGCAGCGTTTCCAGGGAACAGTATGGCTACACCTTC
CDR3: CSVSREQYGYTF

J: TRBJ1-1
size: -
D: -
V: TRBV14
DNA: TGTGCCAGCAGCTCCGGGACTCGTACTGAAGCTTTCTTT
CDR3: CASSSGTRTEAFF

J: TRBJ2-7
size: -
D: -
V: TRBV11-3
DNA: TGTGCCAGCTCGCAGGCGGGGAGCTCCTACGAGCAGTACTTC
CDR3: CASSQAGSSYEQYF

J: TRBJ2-3
size: -
D: -
V: TRBV29-1
DNA: TGCAGCACATCGAGGGGTCTGACAGATACGCAGTATTTT
CDR3: CSTSRGLTDTQYF

J: TRBJ2-5
size: few
D: -
V: TRBV28
DNA: TGTGCCAGCAGTTTTCGCTCGAAAGAGACCCAGTACTTC
CDR3: CASSFRSKETQYF

J: TRBJ1-1
size: -
D: -
V: TRBV6-5
DNA: TGTGCCAGCAGTCACGCAGGAACTCGGGGAGCTTTCTTT
CDR3: CASSHAGTRGAFF

J: TRBJ2-3
size: once
D: -
V: TRBV5-4
DNA: TGTGCCAGCAGCCCCCCGTTAGCGAGCGATACGCAGTATTTT
CDR3: CASSPPLASDTQYF

J: TRBJ2-3
size: -
D: TRBD1
V: TRBV11-3
DNA: TGTGCCAGCAGCTCTTACAGGGGGGATACGCAGTATTTT
CDR3: CASSSYRGDTQYF

J: TRBJ2-3
size: -
D: TRBD2
V: TRBV9
DNA: TGTGCCAGTACATTAGCGGGGGGCACAGATACGCAGTATTTT
CDR3: CASTLAGGTDTQYF

J: TRBJ2-7
size: -
D: -
V: TRBV5-1
DNA: TGCGCCAGCAGCTTATCCGGGAACGAGCAGTACTTC
CDR3: CASSLSGNEQYF

J: TRBJ1-1
size: -
D: -
V: TRBV11-2
DNA: TGTGCCAGCAGCTTTTCGGGAGGAGGCGCTGAAGCTTTCTTT
CDR3: CASSFSGGGAEAFF

J: TRBJ1-3
size: -
D: -
V: TRBV29-1
DNA: TGCAGCGTTGGGGATCAGGGCTCTGGAAACACCATATATTTT
CDR3: CSVGDQGSGNTIYF

J: TRBJ1-2
size: -
D: -
V: TRBV24-1
DNA: TGTGCCACCTCGACTCCCCTTGGGGGCTACACCTTC
CDR3: CATSTPLGGYTF

J: TRBJ2-3
size: -
D: -
V: TRBV5-1
DNA: TGCGCCAGCAGCTTGGAGGGGCGAGGTGGCACAGATACGCAGTATTTT
CDR3: CASSLEGRGGTDTQYF

J: TRBJ2-1
size: -
D: -
V: TRBV27
DNA: TGTGCCAGCAGTTTACCGGGGGGCGGGCAGTTCTTC
CDR3: CASSLPGGGQFF

J: TRBJ1-2
size: -
D: -
V: TRBV6-1
DNA: TGTGCCAGCAGTGAAGCGCCAAAGACGGTGACCTCTGGCTACACCTTC
CDR3: CASSEAPKTVTSGYTF

J: TRBJ2-1
size: -
D: -
V: TRBV7-3
DNA: TGTGCCAGCAGCTTAAAAATCGGGCAGGGAAACAATGAGCAGTTCTTC
CDR3: CASSLKIGQGNNEQFF

J: TRBJ2-7
size: -
D: TRBD1
V: TRBV15
DNA: TGTGCCACCAGCAGTTTCGATGGGGACAGTTTTGCCTACGAGCAGTACTTC
CDR3: CATSSFDGDSFAYEQYF

J: TRBJ1-2
size: -
D: -
V: TRBV30
DNA: TGTGCCTGGAGTCGGGGGCAGAACTATGGCTACACCTTC
CDR3: CAWSRGQNYGYTF

J: TRBJ1-5
size: once
D: -
V: TRBV7-2
DNA: TGTGCCAGCCGACTGGGGAGCGGTAATCAGCCCCAGCATTTT
CDR3: CASRLGSGNQPQHF

J: TRBJ1-5
size: -
D: -
V: TRBV3-1/TRBV3-2
DNA: TGTGCCAGCAGCCCCGGGCGAGGTCAGCCCCAGCATTTT
CDR3: CASSPGRGQPQHF

J: TRBJ1-2
size: -
D: -
V: TRBV5-1
DNA: TGCGCCAGCAGCTTGTATCAAAACTATGGCTACACCTTC
CDR3: CASSLYQNYGYTF

J: TRBJ2-2
size: -
D: TRBD1
V: TRBV2
DNA: TGTGCCAGCAGTGGCCCTCCGGGACAGGGGTCCACCGGGGAGCTGTTTTTT
CDR3: CASSGPPGQGSTGELFF